Reported below is one T cell receptor beta chain. The entry originates in a study of blood T cell repertoires in COVID-19. In the original workflow: From reference gene primer amplification, estimates of nucleated cell counts were derived. Here immunoSEQ multiplex PCR was the method, and the copy in TCRdb shows in-frame clones only, minus some. That table supplies the V and J calls and clone size; D and trimming were determined from the DNA. The sample contains around 140,000 clones, roughly 84% of which appear only once. Sequenced sample: peripheral blood. This receptor was identified in a man in his 60s with active or convalescent COVID-19.

The CDR3 region is CASSLGSSGSYEQYV. The CDR3 coding sequence is TGTGCCAGCAGCTTAGGTTCTAGCGGGAGCTACGAGCAGTACGTC. The chain uses TRBV13 and TRBJ2-7, with TRBD2 identical over 10 bases. The CDR3 length is 15 residues. Germline trimming cut 0 bases from V and 3 bases from J; bases unmatched to any gene: 2. CDR1 and CDR2 from the germline V gene are PRHDT and FYEKMQ (reference sequence).